What follows are 27 T cell receptor beta chains derived from one specimen sequenced in a study of neurological immune-mediated disorders. Using its own MiXCR run on the 5' RACE reads, TCRdb lists one record per CDR3 protein. The repertoire has fewer than 85,000 distinct CDR3 sequences, approximately 17% of them found once; the top ten carry approximately 15%. The sample was PBMCs. Receptors originate from a woman aged 40-49 years in good health.

This clonotype was observed many times. The genes are TRBV9 and TRBJ2-1; D might be TRBD2 (7 bases). Per the germline V gene, CDR1 is SGDLS and CDR2 is YYNGEE. The length of the CDR3 is 17 residues. V lost 3 bases, J lost 1 base, and 17 bases lay in between. CDR3 sequence: CASSARGGAESYNEQFF. The CDR3 DNA reads as TGTGCCAGCAGCGCGAGGGGGGGAGCGGAATCCTACAATGAGCAGTTCTTC.

This clonotype appeared a few times. V usage is TRBV20-1 and J usage is TRBJ2-1; 11 bases line up with TRBD2. CDR3 length: 16 residues. With 0 bases clipped from V and 3 bases from J, the junction kept 4 bases outside the gene matches. Germline V gene data show CDR1 as DFQATT and CDR2 as SNEGSKA (reference sequence). In DNA form, the CDR3 reads TGCAGTGCTAGAGATGGACTAGCGGGCAACTACAATGAGCAGTTCTTC. Protein sequence: CSARDGLAGNYNEQFF.

This clonotype has ten or more counts. This rearrangement joins TRBV5-1 to TRBJ2-1; 9 bases are a match to TRBD2. V was pared by 0 bases and J by 5 bases, with 3 bases of the junction left unmatched. Germline loops: CDR1 SGHRS, CDR2 YFSETQ. This CDR3 spans 15 amino acids. CDR3 DNA: TGCGCCAGCAGCTTGGTAGCGGGGGCCCACAATGAGCAGTTCTTC. Amino acid sequence: CASSLVAGAHNEQFF.

This clonotype was seen many times. The chain has TRBV20-1 and TRBJ1-1; the D gene is possibly TRBD1 (5 bases). V was pared by 7 bases and J by 0 bases, with 18 bases between. The CDR3 runs to 15 residues. Germline lookup yields CDR1 DFQATT and CDR2 SNEGSKA (reference sequence). In DNA, the CDR3 is TGCAGTGTCCCGGCACCGGACACTATGAACACTGAAGCTTTCTTT. It is translated as CSVPAPDTMNTEAFF.

The chain couples TRBV19 to TRBJ1-1, with D possibly being TRBD1 (6 bases). V shed 3 bases and J shed 2 bases, with 10 bases lying between them. CDR1 is LNHDA, CDR2 SQIVND, per germline (reference sequence). The CDR3 has 14 amino acids. CDR3 DNA sequence: TGTGCCAGTAGTATTGACAGGAAAAACACTGAAGCTTTCTTT. Protein product: CASSIDRKNTEAFF.

A word on this clonotype: A much bigger clone sits one base away, suggesting this may be a read error. This chain connects TRBV4-3 to TRBJ2-3; 11 positions match TRBD2. The CDR3 spans 17 residues. CDR1 and CDR2 from the germline V gene are LGHNA and YSLEER. CDR3 nucleotides: TGCACCAGCAGCCAAGACGTACTAGCGGGGGAAGCAGATACGCAGTATTTT. This encodes CTSSQDVLAGEADTQYF.

This clonotype came up many times. The J gene is TRBJ2-1, the V gene TRBV11-3, with 10 nucleotides matching TRBD2. Germline CDR1 reads SGHNT; CDR2 reads YENEEA. This CDR3 has 16 amino acids. The trim removed 3 bases at V and 7 bases at J, leaving 9 bases unmatched. CDR3 bases: TGTGCCAGCAGCTTCACAAGTCCAGCGGGGGGGAATGAGCAGTTCTTC. Protein product: CASSFTSPAGGNEQFF.

In regard to this clonotype: Being one base from a much bigger clone, this may be a read error. The chain employs TRBV10-2 and TRBJ2-2; D is perhaps TRBD1 or TRBD2 (5 bases each). V gave up 3 bases and J gave up 5 bases, with 13 bases separating them. The length of the CDR3 is 15 residues. Germline values: CDR1 WSHSY, CDR2 SAAADI. This chain's CDR3 is CASSEGDPKTGELFF. The CDR3, as DNA: TGCGCCAGCAGTGAAGGGGACCCTAAAACCGGGGAGCTGTTTTTT.

This clonotype has a count of ten or more. V is TRBV12-3 or TRBV12-4 and J is TRBJ2-6, with D maybe TRBD1 (5 bases). The length of the CDR3 is 15 residues. The V gene lost 3 bases and the J gene lost 0 bases, with 6 bases spanning the gap. The CDR3 coding sequence is TGTGCCAGCAGTTTTGACAGCTCTGGGGCCAACGTCCTGACTTTC. It translates to CASSFDSSGANVLTF.

This clonotype appeared many times. The V and J genes are TRBV5-1 and TRBJ1-6, with a possible D match to TRBD1 (6 bases). Trimming shortened V by 0 bases and J by 8 bases, and 12 bases separated the two germline ends. CDR1 and CDR2 (germline): SGHRS, YFSETQ. The CDR3 is 15 amino acids. In DNA, the CDR3 is TGCGCCAGCAGCTTGGCCGTGGACAGTCATTCACCCCTCCACTTT. It is translated as CASSLAVDSHSPLHF.

There are a few counts of this clonotype. The chain employs TRBV6-2 or TRBV6-3 and TRBJ2-2; weak D call: TRBD1 (5 bases). Germline V CDR1 and CDR2: MNHEY, SVGEGT. V lost 0 bases to trimming and J lost 6 bases, with 14 bases between them. The CDR3 length is 16 residues. In nucleotides, the CDR3 is TGTGCCAGCAGTTACTCTACGACAGCTAAGGCCGGGGAGCTGTTTTTT. Residues: CASSYSTTAKAGELFF.

This clonotype was recorded at least ten times. V gene TRBV7-3 combines with J gene TRBJ1-1; 7 positions match TRBD1. Trimming took 6 bases from V and 5 from J; bases not matched to a gene: 12. The CDR3 sequence is 15 residues long. The germline CDR1 and CDR2 sequences are SGHTA and FQGTGA. This CDR3 reads CASSYRQGVLTEAFF. The CDR3 nucleotides are TGTGCCAGCAGTTATAGACAGGGTGTGTTGACTGAAGCTTTCTTT.

This clonotype occurred a few times. The chain joins TRBV12-3 or TRBV12-4 to TRBJ1-2; TRBD1 aligns across 7 bases. The V segment lost 3 bases and the J segment 11 bases; nucleotides outside the gene matches: 9. This CDR3 spans 13 amino acids. This CDR3 is CASSFGTASWYTF. CDR3 coding DNA: TGTGCCAGCAGTTTCGGGACAGCATCGTGGTACACCTTC.

This clonotype has at least ten counts. The gene calls are TRBV6-5 and TRBJ2-5; 7 bases fit TRBD2. V gave up 5 bases and J gave up 5 bases; unmatched junction bases: 5. The CDR3 runs 13 residues. CDR1 and CDR2 from the germline V gene are MNHEY and SVGAGI. The CDR3 spells CASSNLGGETQYF. The DNA for the CDR3 is TGTGCCAGCAGTAACTTGGGAGGGGAGACCCAGTACTTC.

This sequence joins TRBV18 and TRBJ2-2; D is perhaps TRBD1 (5 bases). The germline V gene encodes CDR1 KGHSH and CDR2 LQKENI. The ends were cut back, 3 bases at V and 7 bases at J, with 12 bases in the middle. The CDR3 covers 14 residues. Here the CDR3 reads CASSPGATDGELFF. As DNA, the CDR3 is TGTGCCAGCTCACCCGGTGCGACAGACGGGGAGCTGTTTTTT.

This clonotype has at least ten counts. The rearrangement links TRBV20-1 to TRBJ2-7; 8 positions agree with TRBD2. V dropped 6 bases and J dropped 5; count of bases not matched to a gene: 9. Germline-derived CDR1 and CDR2 are DFQATT and SNEGSKA (reference sequence). This CDR3 has 13 amino acids. The CDR3 loop reads CSAVVGGGHEQYV. The CDR3, as DNA: TGCAGTGCAGTAGTTGGCGGGGGGCACGAGCAGTACGTC.

This clonotype was seen many times. This chain links TRBV4-2 with TRBJ2-3, with 8 bases fitting TRBD2. CDR1 LGHNA and CDR2 YNFKEQ come from the germline V gene. Trimming removed 1 base from V and 4 bases from J; junction bases left unmatched: 4. This CDR3 comprises 15 residues. CDR3 in amino acids: CASSQVAGGPDTQYF. The CDR3 coding sequence is TGTGCCAGCAGCCAAGTTGCGGGGGGCCCAGATACGCAGTATTTT.

This clonotype occurred many times. V and J are TRBV5-1 and TRBJ2-6; unclear D gene. The CDR3 totals 15 residues. V was trimmed by 0 bases and J by 1 base, leaving 5 bases between them. In germline, CDR1 is SGHRS, CDR2 YFSETQ. The CDR3 nucleotides read TGCGCCAGCAGCTTGGGACATTCTGGGGCCAACGTCCTGACTTTC. It specifies CASSLGHSGANVLTF. The full variable domain, with the rest looked up from reference TRBV5-1 and TRBJ2-6, is KAGVTQTPRYLIKTRGQQVTLSCSPISGHRSVSWYQQTPGQGLQFLFEYFSETQRNKGNFPGRFSGRQFSNSRSEMNVSTLELGDSALYLCASSLGHSGANVLTFGAGSRLTVL.

This clonotype was detected many times. J is TRBJ2-7 and V is TRBV5-1, with a possible D match to TRBD2 (5 bases). Between the trimmed V and J ends, which lost 3 bases and 3 bases, there was a span of 13 bases. The germline V gene encodes CDR1 SGHRS and CDR2 YFSETQ. This CDR3 contains 14 residues. CDR3 region: CASSSNLGSYEQYF. The CDR3, as DNA: TGCGCCAGCAGCTCGAACCTTGGGAGCTACGAGCAGTACTTC.

This clonotype was picked up many times. CDR3 protein: CASSFGFTVNTEAFF. CDR3 DNA: TGTGCCAGCAGCTTCGGCTTTACCGTTAACACTGAAGCTTTCTTT. The rearrangement links TRBV7-2 to TRBJ1-1; D uncertain. The V end lost 3 bases, the J end lost 2 bases, and 13 bases lay between the germline ends. Germline CDR1 reads SGHTA; CDR2 reads FQGNSA. The CDR3 is made up of 15 amino acids.

This clonotype was seen more than once but under ten times. CDR3 amino acids: CSVVGKQGGEQYV. In DNA form, the CDR3 reads TGCAGCGTGGTTGGTAAACAGGGGGGCGAGCAGTACGTC. The rearrangement joins TRBV29-1 to TRBJ2-7, with 8 bases aligning to TRBD1. V lost 6 bases to trimming and J lost 6 bases; unmatched junction nucleotides: 10. This CDR3 is 13 amino acids long. Germline-derived CDR1 and CDR2 are SQVTM and ANQGSEA.

The rearrangement uses TRBV29-1 and TRBJ1-2; 8 bases match TRBD1. The CDR3 is 14 amino acids. V dropped 0 bases and J dropped 12; count of bases not matched to a gene: 12. The germline CDR1 and CDR2 sequences are SQVTM and ANQGSEA. This chain's CDR3 is CSVEDLLGTGAHTF. CDR3 DNA: TGCAGCGTTGAAGATCTTCTGGGGACAGGAGCACACACCTTC.

This clonotype was detected only once. This chain connects TRBV7-9 to TRBJ2-1; D is undetermined. Trimming pared 4 bases from V and 9 bases from J, leaving 13 bases between. The CDR3 covers 13 residues. Germline V lookup: CDR1 SEHNR, CDR2 FQNEAQ (reference sequence). The CDR3 sequence: CASSSTDVREQFF. DNA of the CDR3: TGTGCCAGCAGCTCCACCGACGTCCGTGAGCAGTTCTTC.

This clonotype was seen repeatedly, ten times or more. CDR3 DNA sequence: TGTGCCAGCGAAGACAGGGGGACCGGGGAGCTGTTTTTT. Translated, it gives CASEDRGTGELFF. V is TRBV7-2 and J is TRBJ2-2; 9 nucleotides match TRBD1. Germline V lookup: CDR1 SGHTA, CDR2 FQGNSA. Unmatched junction bases numbered 3, after V lost 8 bases and J lost 5 bases. The CDR3 is 13 residues long. The full variable domain, its missing parts supplied by reference TRBV7-2 and TRBJ2-2, is GAGVSQSPSNKVTEKGKDVELRCDPISGHTALYWYRQSLGQGLEFLIYFQGNSAPDKSGLPSDRFSAERTGGSVSTLTIQRTQQEDSAVYLCASEDRGTGELFFGEGSRLTVL.

This clonotype was counted at least ten times. The chain has TRBV5-1 and TRBJ1-4; 9 bases line up with TRBD1. The J segment lost 10 bases and the V segment lost 0 bases, leaving 7 bases of the junction unmatched. This CDR3 contains 15 residues. The germline CDR1 and CDR2 sequences are SGHRS and YFSETQ. The DNA for the CDR3 is TGCGCCAGCAGCTTGGGGGGACAGGGCGGCGGAAAACTGTTTTTT. It is translated as CASSLGGQGGGKLFF. Full variable domain (missing parts from reference TRBV5-1 and TRBJ1-4): KAGVTQTPRYLIKTRGQQVTLSCSPISGHRSVSWYQQTPGQGLQFLFEYFSETQRNKGNFPGRFSGRQFSNSRSEMNVSTLELGDSALYLCASSLGGQGGGKLFFGSGTQLSVL.

This clonotype has ten or more counts. The chain is built from TRBV5-5 and TRBJ2-5; 8 bases are a match to TRBD1. Germline loops: CDR1 SGHKS, CDR2 YYEKEE (reference sequence). V shed 0 bases and J 4 bases; nucleotides not matched to a gene: 5. The CDR3 consists of 15 residues. The CDR3, as DNA: TGTGCCAGCAGCTTGGGAAGCAGGGGGCTAGAGACCCAGTACTTC. Translated: CASSLGSRGLETQYF.

This clonotype was seen repeatedly, ten times or more. The gene calls are TRBV7-2 and TRBJ1-1; tentatively, D is TRBD1 (5 bases). The CDR3 loop spans 15 amino acids. V gave up 2 bases and J gave up 1 base, with 11 bases separating them. CDR1 is SGHTA and CDR2 is FQGNSA in the germline V gene. CDR3 loop: CASSLIAGPNTEAFF. Here the CDR3 DNA reads TGTGCCAGCAGCTTAATCGCAGGGCCGAACACTGAAGCTTTCTTT.